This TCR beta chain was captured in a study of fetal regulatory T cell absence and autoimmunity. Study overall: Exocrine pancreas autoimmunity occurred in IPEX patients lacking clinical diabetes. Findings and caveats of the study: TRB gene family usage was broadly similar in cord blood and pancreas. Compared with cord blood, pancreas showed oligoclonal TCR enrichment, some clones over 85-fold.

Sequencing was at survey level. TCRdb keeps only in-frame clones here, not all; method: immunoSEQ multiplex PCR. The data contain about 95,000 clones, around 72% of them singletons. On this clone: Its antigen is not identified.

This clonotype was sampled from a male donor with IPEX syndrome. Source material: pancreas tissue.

The CDR3, as DNA: TGTGCCAGCTCACCACCGAGGGACAGGGTCGGTTTCGAGACCCAGTACTTC. It codes for CASSPPRDRVGFETQYF. V usage is TRBV18 and J usage is TRBJ2-5, with 9 bases lining up with TRBD1. Germline CDR1 reads KGHSH; CDR2 reads LQKENI. Trimming cost V 0 bases and J 5 bases; bases outside gene matches: 10. The CDR3 contains 17 residues.